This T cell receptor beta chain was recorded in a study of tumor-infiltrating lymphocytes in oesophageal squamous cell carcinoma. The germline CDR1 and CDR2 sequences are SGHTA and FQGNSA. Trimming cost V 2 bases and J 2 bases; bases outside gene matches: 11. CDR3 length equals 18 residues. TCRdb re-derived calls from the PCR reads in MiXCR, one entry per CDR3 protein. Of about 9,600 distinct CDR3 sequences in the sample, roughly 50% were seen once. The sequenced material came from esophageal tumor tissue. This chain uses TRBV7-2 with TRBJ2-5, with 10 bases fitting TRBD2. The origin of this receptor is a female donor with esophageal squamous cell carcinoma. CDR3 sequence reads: CASSLRPSGRMRQETQYF. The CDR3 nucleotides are TGTGCCAGCAGCTTAAGGCCTAGCGGGAGAATGAGGCAAGAGACCCAGTACTTC.